A selection of T cell receptor beta chains follows, all from one sample in a study of beta chain features in type 1 diabetes. The protocol was immunoSEQ multiplex PCR, while the TCRdb copy is restricted to in-frame clones and leaves out a portion. The table shows 130,000 to 150,000 clones, with 10% occurring only once. The material sequenced was naive CD4+ T cells from blood. These receptors came from a young man in good health. Both conserved end residues are part of each CDR3. D genes are given only for firm matches. Part of the rows lack a size; the others show once, few, many or a class for expanded clones.

TGCGCCAGCAGCCAAGACCCCATAGGGGGCAGTTATAGTACAGATACGCAGTATTTT CASSQDPIGGSYSTDTQYF TRBD1 . TRBJ2-3 TRBV4-3
TGTGCCTGGAGTCCACGGTACAGGGGAACCGCTTCACCGAATGAAAAACTGTTTTTT CAWSPRYRGTASPNEKLFF TRBD1 . TRBJ1-4 TRBV30
TGTGCCAGCAGCCAAGCCCAAGTAGTGTATTCACCCCTCCACTTT CASSQAQVVYSPLHF . . TRBJ1-6 TRBV4-2
TGTGCCAGCAGCTTGCGCGGGGGGGCCTCCTACAATGAGCAGTTCTTC CASSLRGGASYNEQFF TRBD2 few TRBJ2-1 TRBV5-4
TGTGCCAGTAGTATCGGACAGGGGGCAGAGGGACAGCCCCAGCATTTT CASSIGQGAEGQPQHF TRBD1 few TRBJ1-5 TRBV19
TGTGCCAGCAGCCAGTCCGCGGCCGGTCGCTCCTACGAGCAGTACTTC CASSQSAAGRSYEQYF . few TRBJ2-7 TRBV7-2
TGCGCCAGCAGCCAAGTCGGGGGGCTTATGAATGAAAAACTGTTTTTT CASSQVGGLMNEKLFF . . TRBJ1-4 TRBV4-3
TGTGCCAGCAGCCCGAGACAGGGGGTCGATGGCTACACCTTC CASSPRQGVDGYTF TRBD1 . TRBJ1-2 TRBV7-2
TGTGCCAGCAGCCCCGACAGGGGGTATGAGCAGTTCTTC CASSPDRGYEQFF TRBD1 many TRBJ2-1 TRBV7-2
TGTGCCAGCACGGGCAGGGGGGACTCACCCCTCCACTTT CASTGRGDSPLHF TRBD1 many TRBJ1-6 TRBV27
TGTGCCAGCAGTTTAAACTGGAACAGGGAGACCCAGTACTTC CASSLNWNRETQYF . few TRBJ2-5 TRBV27
TGTGCCAGCAGCCAAGCTAGCGGGGGGGCCACGAAGACCCAGTACTTC CASSQASGGATKTQYF TRBD2 . TRBJ2-5 TRBV4-2
TGTGCCAGCAGTGACGGGGTAAAGGGCGAACTGTTTTTT CASSDGVKGELFF . few TRBJ1-4 TRBV25-1
TGCAGCGTTGTCGTTCGGCCACCCACGGGCGAGCAGTACTTC CSVVVRPPTGEQYF . . TRBJ2-7 TRBV29-1
TGTGCCAGCAGCCCGACGACAGGCTATGGCTACACCTTC CASSPTTGYGYTF . few TRBJ1-2 TRBV7-2
TGTGCCAGCAGCTTTAGTTGGGGGCCCTACGAGCAGTACTTC CASSFSWGPYEQYF . . TRBJ2-7 TRBV7-3
TGTGCCAGTAGTAAAAGCCCCAATCAGCCCCAGCATTTT CASSKSPNQPQHF . . TRBJ1-5 TRBV19
TGTGCCAGCAGTTACTCGGGACAGGGGTATCAGCCCCAGCATTTT CASSYSGQGYQPQHF TRBD1 few TRBJ1-5 TRBV6-5
TGTGCCAGCGGCGGGGGGGCCCCGGATGAAAAACTGTTTTTT CASGGGAPDEKLFF . . TRBJ1-4 TRBV27
TGTGCCAGCAGCTTGTGGCGGGGGGGCACAGATACGCAGTATTTT CASSLWRGGTDTQYF TRBD2 few TRBJ2-3 TRBV5-5
TGCGCCAGCAGCCTGGACAGGGACAATCAGCCCCAGCATTTT CASSLDRDNQPQHF TRBD1 few TRBJ1-5 TRBV4-3
TGTGCCAGCAGCTTAAATACCGGGACAGGAGACTATGGCTACACCTTC CASSLNTGTGDYGYTF TRBD1 few TRBJ1-2 TRBV11-2
TGCGCCAGCAGACGGACAGGGGACTTCACAGATACGCAGTATTTT CASRRTGDFTDTQYF TRBD1 . TRBJ2-3 TRBV5-1
TGTGCCAGCAGTTTATTTTCTAGCGGAATCTACGAGCAGTACTTC CASSLFSSGIYEQYF TRBD2 . TRBJ2-7 TRBV27
TGCGCCAGCATTCCCGACACCTCAGCGAACACTGAAGCTTTCTTT CASIPDTSANTEAFF . few TRBJ1-1 TRBV5-1
TGTGCCATCAGTGGACAAGGCCATGGCTACACCTTC CAISGQGHGYTF . few TRBJ1-2 TRBV10-3
TGTGCCAGCAGTGATATCGGACAGGACTCTGGAAACACCATATATTTT CASSDIGQDSGNTIYF TRBD1 . TRBJ1-3 TRBV2
TGTGCCAGCAGTGCCCGGGACTTC CASSARDF . . TRBJ2-7 TRBV6-1
TGCGCCAGCAGCCAAGAGCTAGCGGGGGTGATGGGCGAGCAGTACTTC CASSQELAGVMGEQYF TRBD2 few TRBJ2-7 TRBV4-1
TGTGCCAGCAGCACTCTACCGGGACAGGGTGGGTGGAACACTGAAGCTTTCTTT CASSTLPGQGGWNTEAFF TRBD1 few TRBJ1-1 TRBV5-4
TGCGCCAGCAGCCAACGAGAGGGGGCGGGGTATGAGCAGTTCTTC CASSQREGAGYEQFF . few TRBJ2-1 TRBV4-3
TGCGCCAGCAGCTTGCATCAAGAGACCCAGTACTTC CASSLHQETQYF . . TRBJ2-5 TRBV5-1
TGTGCCAGCTCATCCCGGGACTCGCAGTATTTT CASSSRDSQYF . few TRBJ2-3 TRBV19
TGTGCCAGTAGTACGGGACTAGCGGGGGGTTCTGGTTTAGGGGAGCTGTTTTTT CASSTGLAGGSGLGELFF TRBD2 few TRBJ2-2 TRBV19
TGTGCCAGCAGCTTAGCGCGGAGTAAAGAGACCCAGTACTTC CASSLARSKETQYF . many TRBJ2-5 TRBV7-9
TGCGCCAGCAGCTTCACGGGGGGCGGCAATCAGCCCCAGCATTTT CASSFTGGGNQPQHF . . TRBJ1-5 TRBV5-1